This T cell receptor beta chain was obtained from a study of a mutant IDH1 vaccine in newly diagnosed glioma. Turning to the study itself: Earlier care involved radiotherapy, temozolomide, or both, and the majority received both.

CDR1 and CDR2 from the germline V gene are SGHNT and YYREEE (reference sequence). Trimming took 4 bases from V and 1 from J, leaving 16 bases between them. The CDR3 runs to 16 residues. The time point: week 35, safety follow-up. In the vaccine, a single dose held 300 ug of the mutant IDH1 20-mer peptide, along with topical imiquimod. As to this clone: Its antigen is still unknown.

TCRdb's copy holds only in-frame clones and misses some; the assay was immunoSEQ multiplex PCR. The repertoire consists of more than 35,000 clones, with under 90% occurring once and the leading ten covering about 4.5%. The material was PBMCs, obtained from a glioma patient whose treatment included an IDH1 peptide vaccine. The V call is TRBV5-4, the J call TRBJ2-3; possible D gene TRBD2, 7 bases. This sequence was found in a woman between 40 and 55 years old with glioma. Some clones in this sample may be carry-over from other donors' samples. The CDR3 region is CASSAGGRSGTDTQYF. The CDR3 DNA follows: TGTGCCAGCAGCGCCGGGGGGCGATCTGGCACAGATACGCAGTATTTT.